This TCR beta chain was found in a study of somatic mutations in cytotoxic T cells in rheumatoid arthritis. Study-level information: Prior to any treatment and right after diagnosis, patient blood (under 31 ml EDTA) was drawn.

The CDR3 consists of 12 residues. Trimming cost V 1 base and J 4 bases, with 1 base left between them. CDR1 and CDR2 from the germline V gene are LGHNT and FRNRAP. The repertoire was sequenced with immunoSEQ multiplex PCR; TCRdb's copy has only in-frame clones and lacks some. The repertoire holds 15,000 to 20,000 clones, with 75% to 85% as singletons. The sequence was collected from an adult with rheumatoid arthritis. V and J are TRBV12-5 and TRBJ2-2; D is undetermined. The material sequenced was CD8+ T cells sorted from blood. CDR3 in DNA: TGTGCTAGTGGTTTGGGCACCGGGGAGCTGTTTTTT. Protein product: CASGLGTGELFF.